This T cell receptor beta chain was identified in a study of blood T cell repertoires in COVID-19. Study summary: Some COVID-19 samples were acute and others convalescent; all came from the United States, Italy and Spain.

Per the original methods: Reference gene primer amplification gave nucleated cell count estimates. TCRdb keeps only in-frame clones here, not all; method: immunoSEQ multiplex PCR. Clonal size and the V and J genes are those of that table, whereas D and trimming came from the DNA. The sample consists of hundreds of thousands of clones, 89% of them appearing once. The V end was cut by 0 bases, the J end by 3 bases, with 28 bases between. The CDR3 is 20 amino acids. The germline CDR1 and CDR2 sequences are SGDLS and YYNGEE. The source of this sequence is a man younger than 35 with COVID-19, enrolled during active disease. The genes are TRBV9 and TRBJ2-7; D perhaps matches TRBD1 (5 bases). The sample comprised peripheral blood. The CDR3 coding sequence is TGTGCCAGCAGCGTAGGGGGCTGGGGTAAAGCCGTCTTTATCGGCTACGAGCAGTACTTC. Translation: CASSVGGWGKAVFIGYEQYF.